The 28 T cell receptor beta chains presented below share a single source sample, sequenced in a study of neoadjuvant anti-PD-1 for oral cavity cancer. Sequencing used immunoSEQ multiplex PCR; TCRdb keeps in-frame clones, though not all of them. The sample yields around 81,000 clones, 84% seen once. Sequenced material: PBMCs, taken before nivolumab (anti-PD-1) treatment. All receptors come from a person aged 35 to 85 with oral cavity squamous cell carcinoma.

The rearrangement joins TRBV6-4 to TRBJ1-1; unclear D gene. The CDR3 loop spans 14 amino acids. Germline CDR1 and CDR2: MRHNA and SNTAGT. Trimming left V 0 bases short and J 7 bases short, with 12 bases between. The CDR3 sequence: CASSDSDGVGEAFF. The CDR3 region has the DNA TGTGCCAGCAGTGACTCCGACGGGGTTGGTGAAGCTTTCTTT.

V usage is TRBV13 and J usage is TRBJ1-1; D gene uncertain. The ends were cut back, 3 bases at V and 1 base at J, with 12 bases in the middle. Germline V gene lookup returns CDR1 PRHDT and CDR2 FYEKMQ (reference sequence). CDR3 length: 15 amino acids. Here the CDR3 DNA reads TGTGCCAGCAGCTTGAATAGGCCCGAGAACACTGAAGCTTTCTTT. This codes for CASSLNRPENTEAFF. Based on the CDR3 plus reference TRBV13 and TRBJ1-1, the full variable domain is AAGVIQSPRHLIKEKRETATLKCYPIPRHDTVYWYQQGPGQDPQFLISFYEKMQSDKGSIPDRFSAQQFSDYHSELNMSSLELGDSALYFCASSLNRPENTEAFFGQGTRLTVV.

As DNA, the CDR3 is TGTGCCAGCAGCTTGGCTCAGGGGGCGCAAGGATACTACGAGCAGTACTTC. It translates to CASSLAQGAQGYYEQYF. The chain combines TRBV5-4 with TRBJ2-7; 8 bases match TRBD1. The CDR3 extends over 17 amino acids. With 0 bases clipped from V and 3 bases from J, the junction kept 11 bases outside the gene matches. The germline V gene encodes CDR1 SGHNT and CDR2 YYREEE (reference sequence). The full variable domain, completed using reference TRBV5-4 and TRBJ2-7, is ETGVTQSPTHLIKTRGQQVTLRCSSQSGHNTVSWYQQALGQGPQFIFQYYREEENGRGNFPPRFSGLQFPNYSSELNVNALELDDSALYLCASSLAQGAQGYYEQYFGPGTRLTVT.

The chain has TRBV6-5 and TRBJ1-3, with 10 bases that match TRBD1. CDR3 size: 14 residues. With 6 bases clipped from V and 3 bases from J, the junction kept 2 bases outside the gene matches. Germline values: CDR1 MNHEY, CDR2 SVGAGI. CDR3: CASRGTGVGNTIYF. For the CDR3, the DNA is TGTGCCAGCAGAGGGACAGGGGTTGGAAACACCATATATTTT.

V is TRBV4-1 and J is TRBJ2-2; 9 positions match TRBD2. V lost 0 bases to trimming and J lost 9 bases; unmatched junction nucleotides: 11. This CDR3 region has 17 residues. Germline V gene sequence: CDR1 MGHRA, CDR2 YSYEKL. CDR3 sequence reads: CASSQDAVAGASRELFF. DNA of the CDR3: TGCGCCAGCAGCCAAGATGCGGTAGCGGGAGCGTCCAGGGAGCTGTTTTTT.

The rearrangement joins TRBV6-5 to TRBJ1-5; 7 nucleotides agree with TRBD1. CDR3 length equals 15 residues. Germline V gene data show CDR1 as MNHEY and CDR2 as SVGAGI. V trimming: 6 bases; J trimming: 1 base; junction bases outside the gene matches: 6. The CDR3 is CASRLTGASNQPQHF. In nucleotides, the CDR3 is TGTGCCAGCAGACTTACAGGGGCGAGCAATCAGCCCCAGCATTTT.

The rearrangement links TRBV25-1 to TRBJ1-5; possibly TRBD1 for D (5 bases). Germline V lookup: CDR1 MGHDK, CDR2 SYGVNS. V lost 2 bases to trimming and J lost 5 bases, with 10 bases between them. The CDR3 covers 14 residues. This CDR3 reads CASSERRGDQPQHF. CDR3 bases: TGTGCCAGCAGTGAACGGAGGGGAGATCAGCCCCAGCATTTT.

This chain joins TRBV7-8 and TRBJ2-1; D not certain. The CDR3 consists of 13 residues. Germline values: CDR1 SGHVS, CDR2 FQNEAQ. Trimming took off 5 bases at V and 8 bases at J, with 13 bases between the two ends. Here the CDR3 reads CASSPAWVDEQFF. The CDR3 DNA sequence: TGTGCCAGCAGCCCCGCCTGGGTAGATGAGCAGTTCTTC. The full variable domain, with the rest looked up from reference TRBV7-8 and TRBJ2-1, is GAGVSQSPRYKVAKRGQDVALRCDPISGHVSLFWYQQALGQGPEFLTYFQNEAQLDKSGLPSDRFFAERPEGSVSTLKIQRTQQEDSAVYLCASSPAWVDEQFFGPGTRLTVL.

The chain joins TRBV7-8 to TRBJ1-1, with D hard to call. In germline, CDR1 is SGHVS, CDR2 FQNEAQ. CDR3 length: 16 amino acids. Trimming cost V 0 bases and J 0 bases, with 11 bases left between them. DNA of the CDR3: TGTGCCAGCAGCTTAGCCCCAAGCCTCATGAACACTGAAGCTTTCTTT. It codes for CASSLAPSLMNTEAFF.

The gene calls are TRBV9 and TRBJ2-3; 14 bases match TRBD2. Trimming at V came to 3 bases and at J to 2 bases, leaving 5 bases not matched to a gene. Germline CDR1 reads SGDLS; CDR2 reads YYNGEE. The CDR3 spans 17 residues. CDR3 DNA: TGTGCCAGCAGCGCGACTAGCGGGGGGGGATTCACAGATACGCAGTATTTT. Translation gives CASSATSGGGFTDTQYF.

The rearrangement joins TRBV10-2 to TRBJ1-2, with D unresolved. V dropped 0 bases and J dropped 5 bases, with 22 bases sitting between them. The germline V gene encodes CDR1 WSHSY and CDR2 SAAADI. The CDR3 runs to 18 residues. For the CDR3, the DNA is TGCGCCAGCAGTGAGTCGACCCATTTGGCCTCGGCAGGATATGGCTACACCTTC. This gives the protein CASSESTHLASAGYGYTF.

The genes are TRBV11-2 and TRBJ1-2; D gene ambiguous. This CDR3 has 15 amino acids. V lost 1 base and J lost 4, with 13 bases in between. From germline, CDR1 is SGHAT and CDR2 FQNNGV. The CDR3 DNA sequence: TGTGCCAGCAGCTTAGCCCTTCCCGCTCCCTATGGCTACACCTTC. The encoded protein is CASSLALPAPYGYTF.

Of note for this clone: One base away lies a much larger clone, so this may be a sequencing read error. Other DNA sequences in the same sample also yield this CDR3. The chain has TRBV10-3 and TRBJ1-3; D might be TRBD1 (6 bases). The germline CDR1 and CDR2 sequences are ENHRY and SYGVKD. V dropped 6 bases and J dropped 1 base, with 7 bases sitting between them. This CDR3 region has 13 residues. In nucleotides, the CDR3 is TGTGCCATCAGGGACAGTTCTGGAAACACCATATATTTT. Translating it yields CAIRDSSGNTIYF.

The chain employs TRBV15 and TRBJ2-5, with 9 bases that match TRBD1. The germline V gene encodes CDR1 LNHNV and CDR2 YYDKDF (reference sequence). Unmatched junction bases numbered 3, after V lost 1 base and J lost 3 bases. The CDR3 runs 15 residues. CDR3 region: CATSRGGTGKETQYF. For the CDR3, the DNA is TGTGCCACCAGCAGAGGCGGGACAGGGAAAGAGACCCAGTACTTC.

V is TRBV7-2 and J is TRBJ1-1; possibly TRBD1 for D (6 bases). Trimming cost V 0 bases and J 1 base, with 15 bases left between them. The germline gives CDR1 SGHTA, CDR2 FQGNSA. This CDR3 contains 17 residues. CDR3: CASSLASQTGQNTEAFF. CDR3 nucleotide sequence: TGTGCCAGCAGCTTAGCCAGCCAGACAGGCCAGAACACTGAAGCTTTCTTT.

The chain has TRBV29-1 and TRBJ2-1; D is perhaps TRBD1 or TRBD2 (5 bases each). The CDR3 consists of 14 residues. V was clipped by 4 bases and J by 4 bases, with 14 bases between them. Germline V CDR1 and CDR2: SQVTM, ANQGSEA. In DNA, the CDR3 is TGCAGCGTTGCAGGGAGAGGGGCGTACAATGAGCAGTTCTTC. This translates into CSVAGRGAYNEQFF.

The V and J genes are TRBV6-5 and TRBJ1-6; D remains unclear. Trimming stripped 0 bases from V and 9 bases from J, with 6 bases between. CDR1 MNHEY and CDR2 SVGAGI come from the germline V gene. The CDR3 length is 13 residues. The CDR3 nucleotides are TGTGCCAGCAGTTACTCGAGCCCTTCACCCCTCCACTTT. Protein: CASSYSSPSPLHF.

J is TRBJ1-1 and V is TRBV5-1; the D is unclear. CDR3 size: 9 residues. With 8 bases removed from V and 11 bases from J, the gap between germline ends came to 10 bases. From germline, CDR1 is SGHRS and CDR2 YFSETQ. The CDR3 loop is CARNGKAFF. The CDR3 DNA sequence: TGCGCCAGGAACGGGAAGGCTTTCTTT.

V is TRBV7-9 and J is TRBJ2-7; 7 bases align to TRBD1. The CDR3 has 14 amino acids. Germline V CDR1 and CDR2: SEHNR, FQNEAQ (reference sequence). With 5 bases clipped from V and 2 bases from J, the junction kept 6 bases outside the gene matches. CDR3: CASSIGTEAYEQYF. CDR3 bases: TGTGCCAGCAGCATAGGGACAGAAGCCTACGAGCAGTACTTC.

The V gene is TRBV11-3, the J gene TRBJ1-1, with a tentative D call TRBD1 (5 bases). V was clipped by 1 base and J by 0 bases, with 12 bases between them. The length of the CDR3 is 16 residues. CDR1 is SGHNT, CDR2 YENEEA, per germline. CDR3 in amino acids: CASSLGGGEMNTEAFF. CDR3 nucleotide sequence: TGTGCCAGCAGCTTAGGCGGAGGGGAGATGAACACTGAAGCTTTCTTT.

The rearrangement links TRBV14 to TRBJ2-7; tentatively, D is TRBD1 (6 bases). CDR3 length: 21 amino acids. V was trimmed by 0 bases and J by 1 base, leaving 28 bases between them. In germline, CDR1 is SGHDN, CDR2 FVKESK. CDR3 in amino acids: CASSQDRRGHGPILRSYEQYF. CDR3 coding DNA: TGTGCCAGCAGCCAAGATCGACGGGGACACGGCCCTATTTTAAGATCCTACGAGCAGTACTTC.

This clone was picked up a small number of times. J is TRBJ2-5 and V is TRBV6-1; maybe TRBD1 (5 bases). Trimming shortened V by 5 bases and J by 5 bases, and 15 bases separated the two germline ends. CDR3 length: 14 amino acids. Germline V gene data show CDR1 as MNHNS and CDR2 as SASEGT. CDR3 in DNA: TGTGCCAGCAGTCAGGGTTACGTGGGGGAGACCCAGTACTTC. The encoded protein is CASSQGYVGETQYF.

The chain has TRBV27 and TRBJ1-4; the match to TRBD1 covers 9 bases. CDR3 length equals 15 residues. Germline CDR1 is MNHEY and CDR2 is SMNVEV (reference sequence). With V trimmed by 5 bases and J by 5 bases, 6 bases remained unmatched. The CDR3 DNA reads as TGTGCCAGCAGTATGTGGACAGGGGAAAATGAAAAACTGTTTTTT. Protein product: CASSMWTGENEKLFF.

V is TRBV29-1 and J is TRBJ1-2; D perhaps matches TRBD1 (5 bases). The CDR3 has 13 amino acids. In germline, CDR1 is SQVTM, CDR2 ANQGSEA. Trimming cost V 6 bases and J 11 bases, with 22 bases left between them. CDR3 bases: TGCAGCGTCTCCCAGGACGGACATGTGGGGTACACCTTC. It codes for CSVSQDGHVGYTF.

The V gene is TRBV19, the J gene TRBJ1-1; D not resolved. The germline gives CDR1 LNHDA, CDR2 SQIVND (reference sequence). V dropped 7 bases and J dropped 5 bases, with 11 bases sitting between them. This CDR3 region has 12 residues. CDR3 sequence: CASTRGRTEAFF. Written as DNA, the CDR3 is TGTGCCAGTACAAGAGGACGGACTGAAGCTTTCTTT.

The rearrangement links TRBV10-3 to TRBJ2-5; possibly TRBD2 for D (6 bases). This CDR3 is built from 15 residues. CDR1 and CDR2 from the germline V gene are ENHRY and SYGVKD. Trimming took off 0 bases at V and 5 bases at J, with 13 bases between the two ends. In DNA, the CDR3 is TGTGCCATCAGTGAGTCGGCGGGGACGCACGAGACCCAGTACTTC. Translated: CAISESAGTHETQYF.

V and J are TRBV25-1 and TRBJ1-4; D is unresolved. The V end lost 2 bases, the J end lost 4 bases, and 11 bases lay between the germline ends. In germline, CDR1 is MGHDK, CDR2 SYGVNS. The CDR3 is made up of 15 amino acids. The CDR3 coding sequence is TGTGCCAGCAGTGAAAAAACAGCCTTTAATGAAAAACTGTTTTTT. Protein sequence: CASSEKTAFNEKLFF.

The V call is TRBV5-4, the J call TRBJ1-1; no clear D gene. Trimming removed 0 bases at V and 1 base at J, with 7 bases between. Per germline, CDR1 SGHNT and CDR2 YYREEE (reference sequence). There are 14 residues in the CDR3. Here the CDR3 reads CASSLGGRNTEAFF. In nucleotides, the CDR3 is TGTGCCAGCAGCTTGGGTGGCAGGAACACTGAAGCTTTCTTT.